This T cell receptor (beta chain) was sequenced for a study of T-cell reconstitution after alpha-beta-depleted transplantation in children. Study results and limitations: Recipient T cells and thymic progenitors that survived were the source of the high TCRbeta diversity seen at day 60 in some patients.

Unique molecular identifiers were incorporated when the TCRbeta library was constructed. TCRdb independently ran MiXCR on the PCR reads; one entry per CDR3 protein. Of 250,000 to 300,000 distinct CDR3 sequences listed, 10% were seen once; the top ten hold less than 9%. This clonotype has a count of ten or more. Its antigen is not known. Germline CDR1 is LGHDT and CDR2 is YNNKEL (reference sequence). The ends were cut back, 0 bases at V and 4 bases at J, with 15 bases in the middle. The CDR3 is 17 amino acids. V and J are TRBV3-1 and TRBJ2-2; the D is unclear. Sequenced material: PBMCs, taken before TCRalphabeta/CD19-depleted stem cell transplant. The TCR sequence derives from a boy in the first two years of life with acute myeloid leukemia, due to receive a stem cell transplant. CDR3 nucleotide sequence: TGTGCCAGCAGCCAAGATGAAGGGCTAGAAGTCACCGGGGAGCTGTTTTTT. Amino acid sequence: CASSQDEGLEVTGELFF.